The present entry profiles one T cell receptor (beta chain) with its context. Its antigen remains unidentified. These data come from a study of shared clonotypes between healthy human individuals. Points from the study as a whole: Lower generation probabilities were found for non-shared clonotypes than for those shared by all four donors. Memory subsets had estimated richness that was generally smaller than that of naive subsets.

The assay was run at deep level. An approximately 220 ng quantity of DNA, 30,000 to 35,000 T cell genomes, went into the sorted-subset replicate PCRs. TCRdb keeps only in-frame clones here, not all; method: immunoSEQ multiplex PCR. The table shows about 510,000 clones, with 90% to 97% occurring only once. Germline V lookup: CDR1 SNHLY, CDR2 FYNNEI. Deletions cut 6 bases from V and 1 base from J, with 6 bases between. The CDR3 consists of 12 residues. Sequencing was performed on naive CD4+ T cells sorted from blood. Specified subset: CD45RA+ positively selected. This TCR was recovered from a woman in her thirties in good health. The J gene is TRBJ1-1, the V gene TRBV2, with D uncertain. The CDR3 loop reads CASRRANTEAFF. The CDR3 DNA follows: TGTGCCAGCAGAAGAGCGAACACTGAAGCTTTCTTT.